This T cell receptor (beta chain) was found in a study of blood T cell repertoires in COVID-19. On the study more broadly: The cDNA or gDNA used as material had been derived from T cells, B-cell-depleted T cells, or PBMCs.

The V and J ends lost 1 base and 0 bases respectively, with 6 bases between them. Germline V lookup: CDR1 SNHLY, CDR2 FYNNEI. The CDR3 consists of 15 residues. TCRdb keeps only in-frame clones here, not all; method: immunoSEQ multiplex PCR. There are 150,000 or so clones in the sample; around 82% occur only once, and 5% to 6.5% lies in the top ten. Cohort 3 donors were reported recovered after two negative PCRs, clearance, or symptom resolution. This clone has just a few counts. The sequence came from a woman aged 50 to 60 who had recovered from COVID-19. The sequenced material came from PBMCs or T cells enriched from blood (not recorded which). The chain employs TRBV2 and TRBJ2-2; D may be TRBD2 (5 bases). The CDR3: CASSEVAPNTGELFF. The CDR3 bases are TGTGCCAGCAGTGAAGTAGCGCCGAACACCGGGGAGCTGTTTTTT.